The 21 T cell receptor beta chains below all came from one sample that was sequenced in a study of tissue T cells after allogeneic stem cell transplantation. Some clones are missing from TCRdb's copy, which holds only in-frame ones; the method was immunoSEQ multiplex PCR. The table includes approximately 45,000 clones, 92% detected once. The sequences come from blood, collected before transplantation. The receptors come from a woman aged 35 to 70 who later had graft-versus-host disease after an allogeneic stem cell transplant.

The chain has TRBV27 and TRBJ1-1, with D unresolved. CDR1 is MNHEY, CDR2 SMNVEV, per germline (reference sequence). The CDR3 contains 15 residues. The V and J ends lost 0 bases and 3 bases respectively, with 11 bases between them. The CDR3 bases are TGTGCCAGCAGTTTATCGTGGGGAGGCGACACTGAAGCTTTCTTT. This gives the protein CASSLSWGGDTEAFF.

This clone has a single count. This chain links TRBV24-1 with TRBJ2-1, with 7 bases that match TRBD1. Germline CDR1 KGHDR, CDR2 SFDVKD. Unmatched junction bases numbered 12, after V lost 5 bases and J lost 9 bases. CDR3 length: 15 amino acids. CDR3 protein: CATSGRDTGAGEQFF. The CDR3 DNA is TGTGCCACCAGTGGCCGGGACACAGGGGCGGGTGAGCAGTTCTTC.

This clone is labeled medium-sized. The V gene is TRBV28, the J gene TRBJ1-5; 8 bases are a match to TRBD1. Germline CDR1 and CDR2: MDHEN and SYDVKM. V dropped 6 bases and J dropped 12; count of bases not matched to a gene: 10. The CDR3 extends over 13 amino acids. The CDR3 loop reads CASRRQGWSSQHF. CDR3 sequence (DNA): TGTGCCAGCAGAAGACAGGGGTGGAGCAGCCAGCATTTT.

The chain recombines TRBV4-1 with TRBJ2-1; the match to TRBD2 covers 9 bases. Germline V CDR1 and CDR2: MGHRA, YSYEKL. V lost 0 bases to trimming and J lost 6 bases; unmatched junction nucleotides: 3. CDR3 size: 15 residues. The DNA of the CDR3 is TGCGCCAGCAGCCAAGATAGCGGGAGTCGCAATGAGCAGTTCTTC. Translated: CASSQDSGSRNEQFF.

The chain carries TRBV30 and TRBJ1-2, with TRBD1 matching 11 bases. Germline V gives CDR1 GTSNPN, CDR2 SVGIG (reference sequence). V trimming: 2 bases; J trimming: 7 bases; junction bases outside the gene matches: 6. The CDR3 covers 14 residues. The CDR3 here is CAWSRDRGEAGYTF. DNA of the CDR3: TGTGCCTGGAGTCGGGACAGGGGGGAAGCTGGCTACACCTTC.

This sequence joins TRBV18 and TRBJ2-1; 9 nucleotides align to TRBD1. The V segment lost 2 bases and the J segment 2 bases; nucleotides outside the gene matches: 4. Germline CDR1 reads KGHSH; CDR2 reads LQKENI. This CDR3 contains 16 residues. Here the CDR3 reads CASSPTGTGPYNEQFF. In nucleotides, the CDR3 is TGTGCCAGCTCACCAACCGGGACAGGGCCCTACAATGAGCAGTTCTTC. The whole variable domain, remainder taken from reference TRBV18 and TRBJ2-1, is NAGVMQNPRHLVRRRGQEARLRCSPMKGHSHVYWYRQLPEEGLKFMVYLQKENIIDESGMPKERFSAEFPKEGPSILRIQQVVRGDSAAYFCASSPTGTGPYNEQFFGPGTRLTVL.

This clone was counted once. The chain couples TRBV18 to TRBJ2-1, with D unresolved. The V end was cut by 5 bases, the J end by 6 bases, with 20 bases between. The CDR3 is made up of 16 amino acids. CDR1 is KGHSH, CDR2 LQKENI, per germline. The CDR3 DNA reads TGTGCCAGCTCATCCCAAGTCGCGGACGGTGGCAATGAGCAGTTCTTC. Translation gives CASSSQVADGGNEQFF.

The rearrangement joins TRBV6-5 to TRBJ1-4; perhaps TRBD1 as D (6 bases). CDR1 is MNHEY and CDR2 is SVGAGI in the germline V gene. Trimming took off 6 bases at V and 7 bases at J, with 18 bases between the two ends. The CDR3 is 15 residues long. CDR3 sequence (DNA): TGTGCCAGCAGCCAGCTTTTGGGGGCGCGTGAAAAACTGTTTTTT. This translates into CASSQLLGAREKLFF.

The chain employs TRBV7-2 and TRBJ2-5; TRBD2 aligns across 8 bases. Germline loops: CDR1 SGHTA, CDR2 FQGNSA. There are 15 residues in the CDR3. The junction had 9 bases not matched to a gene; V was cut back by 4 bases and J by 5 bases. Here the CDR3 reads CASSYDGLAGETQYF. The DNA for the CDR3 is TGTGCCAGCAGCTACGACGGACTAGCTGGGGAGACCCAGTACTTC.

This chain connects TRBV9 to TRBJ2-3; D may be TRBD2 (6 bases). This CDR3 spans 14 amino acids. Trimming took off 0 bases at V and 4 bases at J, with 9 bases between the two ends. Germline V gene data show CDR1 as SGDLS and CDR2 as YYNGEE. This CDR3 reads CASSVVWGADTQYF. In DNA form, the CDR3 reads TGTGCCAGCAGCGTAGTGTGGGGGGCAGATACGCAGTATTTT.

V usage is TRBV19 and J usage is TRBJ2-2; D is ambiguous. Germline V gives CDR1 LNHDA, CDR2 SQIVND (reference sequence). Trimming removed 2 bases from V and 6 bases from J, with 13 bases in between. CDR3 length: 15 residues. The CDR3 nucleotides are TGTGCCAGTAGTATACTGCCCTTGGGTGCCGGGGAGCTGTTTTTT. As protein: CASSILPLGAGELFF.

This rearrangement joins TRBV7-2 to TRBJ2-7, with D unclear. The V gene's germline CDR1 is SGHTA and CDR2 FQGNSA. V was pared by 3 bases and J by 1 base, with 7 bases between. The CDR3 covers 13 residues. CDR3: CASSFGGSYEQYF. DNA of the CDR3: TGTGCCAGCAGCTTTGGCGGTTCCTACGAGCAGTACTTC.

The CDR3 loop reads CAWGVPQQRGTYEQYF. CDR3 in DNA: TGTGCCTGGGGGGTTCCCCAGCAGCGGGGGACCTACGAGCAGTACTTC. This chain uses TRBV30 with TRBJ2-7; 8 bases are a match to TRBD2. This CDR3 has 16 residues. Germline CDR1 GTSNPN, CDR2 SVGIG (reference sequence). V shed 5 bases and J 2 bases; nucleotides not matched to a gene: 14.

In DNA, the CDR3 is TGTGCCAGCTCAGCAGACACGAACACTGAAGCTTTCTTT. It specifies CASSADTNTEAFF. V usage is TRBV18 and J usage is TRBJ1-1; D is uncertain. Between the trimmed V and J ends, which lost 5 bases and 1 base, there was a span of 8 bases. The V gene's germline CDR1 is KGHSH and CDR2 LQKENI. The CDR3 spans 13 residues.

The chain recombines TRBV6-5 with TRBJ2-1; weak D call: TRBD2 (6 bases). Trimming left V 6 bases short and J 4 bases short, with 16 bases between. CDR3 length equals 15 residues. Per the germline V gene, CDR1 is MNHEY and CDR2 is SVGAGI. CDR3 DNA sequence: TGTGCCAGCAGAACCTCTAGGGAGGCGTACAATGAGCAGTTCTTC. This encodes CASRTSREAYNEQFF.

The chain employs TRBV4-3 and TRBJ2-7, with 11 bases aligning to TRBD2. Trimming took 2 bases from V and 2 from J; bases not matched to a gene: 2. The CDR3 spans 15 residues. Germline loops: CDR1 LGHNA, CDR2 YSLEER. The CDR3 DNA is TGCGCCAGCAGCCAACTAGCGGGAGGCCCCTACGAGCAGTACTTC. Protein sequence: CASSQLAGGPYEQYF.

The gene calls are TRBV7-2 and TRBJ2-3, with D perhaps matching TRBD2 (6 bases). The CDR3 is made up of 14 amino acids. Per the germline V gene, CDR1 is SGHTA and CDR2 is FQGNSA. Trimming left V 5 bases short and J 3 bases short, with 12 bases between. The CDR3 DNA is TGTGCCAGCAGCAGACGAGCGGGTACAGATACGCAGTATTTT. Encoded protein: CASSRRAGTDTQYF.

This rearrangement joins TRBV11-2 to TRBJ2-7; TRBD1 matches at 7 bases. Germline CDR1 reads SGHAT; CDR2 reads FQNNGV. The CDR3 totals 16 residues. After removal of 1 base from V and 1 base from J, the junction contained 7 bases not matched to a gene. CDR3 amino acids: CASSLGVTGPSYEQYF. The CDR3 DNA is TGTGCCAGCAGCTTAGGGGTGACAGGGCCGTCCTACGAGCAGTACTTC.

The CDR3 nucleotides read TGTGCCAGCAGCTTAGCGCCCGGGGAGCTGTTTTTT. It specifies CASSLAPGELFF. The J gene is TRBJ2-2, the V gene TRBV11-3; unclear D gene. Per the germline V gene, CDR1 is SGHNT and CDR2 is YENEEA. The CDR3 runs to 12 residues. The V end was cut by 1 base, the J end by 6 bases, with 3 bases between.

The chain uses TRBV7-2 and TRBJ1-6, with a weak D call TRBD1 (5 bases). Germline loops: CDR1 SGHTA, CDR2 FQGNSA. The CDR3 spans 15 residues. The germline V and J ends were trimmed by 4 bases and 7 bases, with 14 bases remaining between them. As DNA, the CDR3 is TGTGCCAGCAGCTCGTCCGGGACGCAGAATTCACCCCTCCACTTT. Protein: CASSSSGTQNSPLHF.

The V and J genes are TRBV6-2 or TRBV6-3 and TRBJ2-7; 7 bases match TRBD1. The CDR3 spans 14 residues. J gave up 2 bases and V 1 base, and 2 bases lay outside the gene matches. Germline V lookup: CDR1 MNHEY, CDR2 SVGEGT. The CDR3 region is CASSYFQGAYEQYF. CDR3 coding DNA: TGTGCCAGCAGTTACTTTCAGGGGGCCTACGAGCAGTACTTC.